This T cell receptor beta chain derives from a study of blood T cell repertoires in COVID-19. About the research overall: Both acute and convalescent COVID-19 samples were obtained from the United States, Italy and Spain. T cells, B-cell-depleted T cells, or PBMCs provided the cDNA or gDNA that served as material.

This CDR3 is built from 16 residues. The V gene's germline CDR1 is MNHEY and CDR2 SMNVEV (reference sequence). Trimming took off 5 bases at V and 4 bases at J, with 18 bases between the two ends. In the original workflow: Reference gene primer amplification gave nucleated cell count estimates. The method was immunoSEQ multiplex PCR; TCRdb's version includes in-frame clones alone and lacks a portion of them. V and J calls and clone size are as listed in that table; D and trimming were resolved from the DNA. The table records about 160,000 clones, about 80% of them present only once. The chain joins TRBV27 to TRBJ1-5, with D tentatively TRBD1 (5 bases). This receptor was obtained from a woman of 80 years or more with acute or convalescent COVID-19. Material: peripheral blood. The CDR3 nucleotides are TGTGCCAGCAGTGATAGGGCAGGGCTTTCAAATCAGCCCCAGCATTTT. This encodes CASSDRAGLSNQPQHF.